The 31 T cell receptor beta chains given below trace back to one sample, sequenced in a study of control samples from healthy donors and cancer patients. Libraries were prepared by immunoSEQ multiplex PCR; TCRdb keeps only in-frame clonotypes and omits some of them. There are over 25,000 clones in the sample; roughly nine tenths occur only once, and around 3.6% lies in the top ten. The specimen sequenced was formalin-fixed, paraffin-embedded tissue. These receptors were obtained from a female donor with melanoma.

This clone was observed once. The chain combines TRBV10-3 with TRBJ2-7; 8 nucleotides match TRBD1. CDR1 and CDR2 from the germline V gene are ENHRY and SYGVKD. The CDR3 totals 13 residues. Trimming at V came to 4 bases and at J to 4 bases, leaving 3 bases not matched to a gene. In DNA form, the CDR3 reads TGTGCCATCAGTGGGACAGGGAGTTACGAGCAGTACTTC. It is translated as CAISGTGSYEQYF.

The rearrangement uses TRBV29-1 and TRBJ2-7, with D possibly being TRBD2 (6 bases). The CDR3 is 13 amino acids. Trimming left V 3 bases short and J 0 bases short, with 9 bases between. CDR1 and CDR2 (germline): SQVTM, ANQGSEA. The CDR3 DNA reads TGCAGCGTTGAGGACGGGAGCTCCTACGAGCAGTACTTC. This encodes CSVEDGSSYEQYF.

The chain recombines TRBV29-1 with TRBJ1-3; D is uncertain. The CDR3 sequence is 13 residues long. Germline V gene sequence: CDR1 SQVTM, CDR2 ANQGSEA. Trimming took 5 bases from V and 0 from J, leaving 8 bases between them. The CDR3 here is CSVQPTSGNTIYF. CDR3 DNA sequence: TGCAGCGTTCAACCGACCTCTGGAAACACCATATATTTT.

This clone was counted only a few times. The V and J genes are TRBV27 and TRBJ1-4; D may be TRBD1 (5 bases). CDR1 is MNHEY, CDR2 SMNVEV, per germline (reference sequence). The V end was cut by 6 bases, the J end by 0 bases, with 14 bases between. The CDR3 totals 16 residues. In nucleotides, the CDR3 is TGTGCCAGCAGACCAACGGGGGTTGCAACTAATGAAAAACTGTTTTTT. Its protein product is CASRPTGVATNEKLFF.

A few counts support this clone. This chain connects TRBV4-1 to TRBJ1-1; D not resolved. The CDR3 sequence is 17 residues long. The germline gives CDR1 MGHRA, CDR2 YSYEKL. V was cut by 0 bases and J by 6 bases, with 20 bases left in between. CDR3 sequence reads: CASSQDGVGGYLAEAFF. CDR3 DNA: TGCGCCAGCAGCCAAGATGGGGTTGGAGGGTACCTAGCTGAAGCTTTCTTT.

The V call is TRBV19, the J call TRBJ2-3; D is uncertain. V was clipped by 7 bases and J by 0 bases, with 14 bases between them. The CDR3 is made up of 15 amino acids. The V gene's germline CDR1 is LNHDA and CDR2 SQIVND (reference sequence). The CDR3 protein is CASTPDPASTDTQYF. CDR3 coding DNA: TGTGCCAGTACTCCAGACCCCGCCAGCACAGATACGCAGTATTTT.

The chain employs TRBV10-3 and TRBJ2-7, with 10 bases aligning to TRBD2. Germline CDR1 ENHRY, CDR2 SYGVKD. Losses at the gene ends were 0 bases for V and 2 bases for J; bases not matched to a gene: 1. The CDR3 has 15 residues. CDR3 region: CAISESGTSAYEQYF. The CDR3 DNA reads TGTGCCATCAGTGAGTCAGGGACTAGCGCCTACGAGCAGTACTTC.

This sequence joins TRBV29-1 and TRBJ2-7; 13 nucleotides line up with TRBD2. CDR1 SQVTM and CDR2 ANQGSEA come from the germline V gene. CDR3 length: 14 amino acids. The J segment lost 5 bases and the V segment lost 4 bases, leaving 5 bases of the junction unmatched. CDR3 DNA: TGCAGCGTTGGAGGACTAGCGGGGGCAGACGAGCAGTACTTC. Translating gives CSVGGLAGADEQYF.

V usage is TRBV24-1 and J usage is TRBJ1-5; unclear D gene. The CDR3 loop spans 16 amino acids. Germline V gene lookup returns CDR1 KGHDR and CDR2 SFDVKD. Trimming removed 0 bases at V and 0 bases at J, with 8 bases between. The CDR3 here is CATSDLLANSNQPQHF. Written as DNA, the CDR3 is TGTGCCACCAGTGATTTGCTAGCAAATAGCAATCAGCCCCAGCATTTT.

V usage is TRBV18 and J usage is TRBJ1-1; D is perhaps TRBD1 (6 bases). V lost 5 bases, J lost 5 bases, and 15 bases lay in between. Per the germline V gene, CDR1 is KGHSH and CDR2 is LQKENI. The CDR3 extends over 14 amino acids. CDR3: CASSGQGSGTEAFF. CDR3 nucleotide sequence: TGTGCCAGCTCAGGGCAGGGGTCTGGGACTGAAGCTTTCTTT.

V and J are TRBV4-1 and TRBJ1-3, with 7 bases fitting TRBD1. Per the germline V gene, CDR1 is MGHRA and CDR2 is YSYEKL. The CDR3 is made up of 18 amino acids. Trimming cost V 5 bases and J 0 bases; bases outside gene matches: 13. CDR3 protein: CASSTGQLITSSGNTIYF. The CDR3 nucleotides are TGCGCCAGCAGCACGGGACAGCTGATTACGAGCTCTGGAAACACCATATATTTT.

The chain uses TRBV10-3 and TRBJ2-2, with 12 bases fitting TRBD2. Losses at the gene ends were 4 bases for V and 6 bases for J; bases not matched to a gene: 3. The CDR3 consists of 15 residues. The germline V gene encodes CDR1 ENHRY and CDR2 SYGVKD. CDR3 nucleotides: TGTGCCATCAGTGCCGGACTAGCGGGATCCGGGGAGCTGTTTTTT. Protein product: CAISAGLAGSGELFF.

V and J are TRBV7-2 and TRBJ2-7; D gene uncertain. This CDR3 has 13 amino acids. Germline values: CDR1 SGHTA, CDR2 FQGNSA. V gave up 5 bases and J gave up 7 bases, with 15 bases separating them. CDR3 nucleotide sequence: TGTGCCAGCAGCCCTGGACCCCTAGGTGAGCAGTACTTC. Amino acids: CASSPGPLGEQYF.

On this clone: At the DNA level, this CDR3 is encoded by other sequences in the same sample as well. The rearrangement uses TRBV10-2 and TRBJ1-4, with TRBD1 as a possible D gene (5 bases). V was clipped by 0 bases and J by 8 bases, with 10 bases between them. This CDR3 comprises 14 residues. Germline CDR1 and CDR2: WSHSY and SAAADI. CDR3 residues: CASSESHWGEKLFF. CDR3 nucleotide sequence: TGCGCCAGCAGTGAGTCCCATTGGGGGGAAAAACTGTTTTTT.

The chain combines TRBV2 with TRBJ2-7, with D possibly TRBD2 on 5 matching bases. Trimming stripped 7 bases from V and 2 bases from J, with 12 bases between. The CDR3 has 13 residues. Germline loops: CDR1 SNHLY, CDR2 FYNNEI. The CDR3 loop is CASNPGTTYEQYF. DNA of the CDR3: TGTGCCAGCAATCCGGGAACGACCTACGAGCAGTACTTC.

The gene calls are TRBV19 and TRBJ1-1; D gene uncertain. Deletions cut 3 bases from V and 7 bases from J, with 15 bases between. The CDR3 contains 14 residues. Germline CDR1 LNHDA, CDR2 SQIVND (reference sequence). The CDR3 DNA follows: TGTGCCAGTAGTATTCTGAGGCAGTCAAGTGAAGCTTTCTTT. Its translation is CASSILRQSSEAFF.

This sequence joins TRBV19 and TRBJ1-5; 7 positions match TRBD1. The CDR3 is 16 residues long. Germline CDR1 LNHDA, CDR2 SQIVND (reference sequence). With 7 bases clipped from V and 3 bases from J, the junction kept 12 bases outside the gene matches. As DNA, the CDR3 is TGTGCCAGTACCCCTAACCCAGGGGGGATCAATCAGCCCCAGCATTTT. This sequence encodes CASTPNPGGINQPQHF.

This sequence joins TRBV9 and TRBJ2-7, with D perhaps matching TRBD2 (5 bases). Germline values: CDR1 SGDLS, CDR2 YYNGEE. The CDR3 spans 15 residues. V lost 1 base and J 0 bases, leaving 11 bases between the germline ends. CDR3 nucleotide sequence: TGTGCCAGCAGCGTAACCGTGGGGAGCTCCTACGAGCAGTACTTC. As protein: CASSVTVGSSYEQYF. The whole variable domain, remainder taken from reference TRBV9 and TRBJ2-7, is DSGVTQTPKHLITATGQRVTLRCSPRSGDLSVYWYQQSLDQGLQFLIQYYNGEERAKGNILERFSAQQFPDLHSELNLSSLELGDSALYFCASSVTVGSSYEQYFGPGTRLTVT.

The chain carries TRBV14 and TRBJ1-2; TRBD1 aligns across 7 bases. This CDR3 spans 17 amino acids. Looked up from germline, CDR1 is SGHDN and CDR2 is FVKESK. With V trimmed by 2 bases and J by 4 bases, 13 bases remained unmatched. The CDR3 sequence: CASSQLNRGTVFYGYTF. CDR3 sequence (DNA): TGTGCCAGCAGCCAACTGAACCGCGGGACAGTCTTCTATGGCTACACCTTC.

This chain links TRBV5-1 with TRBJ2-5; 7 nucleotides line up with TRBD1. The CDR3 sequence is 16 residues long. The J segment lost 4 bases and the V segment lost 0 bases, leaving 9 bases of the junction unmatched. The germline V gene encodes CDR1 SGHRS and CDR2 YFSETQ. The CDR3 sequence is CASSLETGLSGETQYF. Here the CDR3 DNA reads TGCGCCAGCAGCTTGGAGACAGGGCTCTCTGGAGAGACCCAGTACTTC. Variable domain in full (rest from reference TRBV5-1 and TRBJ2-5): KAGVTQTPRYLIKTRGQQVTLSCSPISGHRSVSWYQQTPGQGLQFLFEYFSETQRNKGNFPGRFSGRQFSNSRSEMNVSTLELGDSALYLCASSLETGLSGETQYFGPGTRLLVL.

The V gene is TRBV5-6, the J gene TRBJ2-5, with D uncertain. Germline V gene lookup returns CDR1 SGHDT and CDR2 YYEEEE. This CDR3 comprises 11 residues. The V gene lost 1 base and the J gene lost 7 bases, with 5 bases spanning the gap. CDR3 coding DNA: TGTGCCAGCAGCTTGATGGGGACCCAGTACTTC. Translation: CASSLMGTQYF. Supplemented by reference TRBV5-6 and TRBJ2-5, the full variable domain reads DAGVTQSPTHLIKTRGQQVTLRCSPKSGHDTVSWYQQALGQGPQFIFQYYEEEERQRGNFPDRFSGHQFPNYSSELNVNALLLGDSALYLCASSLMGTQYFGPGTRLLVL.

The chain employs TRBV28 and TRBJ2-4; D remains unclear. The length of the CDR3 is 16 residues. Germline V gene sequence: CDR1 MDHEN, CDR2 SYDVKM. Here the CDR3 reads CVSSLTSPKRENIQYF. The CDR3, as DNA: TGTGTTAGCAGTCTAACCTCCCCTAAAAGGGAAAACATTCAGTACTTC.

The gene calls are TRBV19 and TRBJ2-7; D not certain. Trimming removed 5 bases at V and 2 bases at J, with 13 bases between. CDR3 length: 14 residues. Germline CDR1 and CDR2: LNHDA and SQIVND (reference sequence). The CDR3 loop is CASSVGPVPYEQYF. The CDR3, as DNA: TGTGCCAGTAGTGTAGGACCTGTTCCCTACGAGCAGTACTTC.

The V gene is TRBV18, the J gene TRBJ1-1, with no clear D. This CDR3 contains 15 residues. Per germline, CDR1 KGHSH and CDR2 LQKENI. V lost 3 bases and J 1 base, leaving 12 bases between the germline ends. DNA for the CDR3: TGTGCCAGCTCACCCTCCACCACGCGGAACACTGAAGCTTTCTTT. Amino acids: CASSPSTTRNTEAFF. The whole variable domain, remainder taken from reference TRBV18 and TRBJ1-1, is NAGVMQNPRHLVRRRGQEARLRCSPMKGHSHVYWYRQLPEEGLKFMVYLQKENIIDESGMPKERFSAEFPKEGPSILRIQQVVRGDSAAYFCASSPSTTRNTEAFFGQGTRLTVV.

The chain joins TRBV5-1 to TRBJ2-1; D uncertain. V was shortened by 1 base and J by 7 bases, with 15 bases between the two germline ends. Per the germline V gene, CDR1 is SGHRS and CDR2 is YFSETQ. The CDR3 length is 15 residues. The CDR3 loop is CASSLQIAHGNEQFF. The DNA for the CDR3 is TGCGCCAGCAGCTTGCAAATAGCTCATGGGAATGAGCAGTTCTTC.

This clone is a singleton in its sample. The J gene is TRBJ1-5, the V gene TRBV6-1; tentatively, D is TRBD1 (6 bases). CDR3 length: 16 residues. Trimming removed 3 bases from V and 0 bases from J, with 12 bases in between. In germline, CDR1 is MNHNS, CDR2 SASEGT. The CDR3 here is CASSEGAKYSNQPQHF. Here the CDR3 DNA reads TGTGCCAGCAGTGAGGGGGCCAAATATAGCAATCAGCCCCAGCATTTT.

The gene calls are TRBV29-1 and TRBJ2-3, with 12 bases lining up with TRBD1. In germline, CDR1 is SQVTM, CDR2 ANQGSEA. The CDR3 totals 14 residues. Trimming removed 4 bases from V and 4 bases from J; junction bases left unmatched: 3. The CDR3 sequence: CSVGGTGGPDTQYF. DNA for the CDR3: TGCAGCGTTGGCGGGACAGGGGGCCCAGATACGCAGTATTTT.

V and J are TRBV19 and TRBJ1-3; no reliable D call. In germline, CDR1 is LNHDA, CDR2 SQIVND (reference sequence). V lost 5 bases, J lost 7 bases, and 24 bases lay in between. The CDR3 loop spans 17 amino acids. For the CDR3, the DNA is TGTGCCAGTAGTGACTCCCGGGAACTCCTCTGGAGGAACACCATATATTTT. It specifies CASSDSRELLWRNTIYF.

The V gene is TRBV29-1, the J gene TRBJ2-7; 9 nucleotides agree with TRBD1. CDR3 size: 14 residues. J was trimmed by 1 base and V by 6 bases; bases with no gene match: 7. The germline gives CDR1 SQVTM, CDR2 ANQGSEA. The CDR3 loop reads CSVAPGQGSYEQYF. CDR3 bases: TGCAGCGTAGCTCCGGGACAGGGTTCCTACGAGCAGTACTTC.

This chain links TRBV7-2 with TRBJ1-2, with TRBD1 as a possible D gene (6 bases). The CDR3 consists of 14 residues. CDR1 is SGHTA and CDR2 is FQGNSA in the germline V gene. With 6 bases removed from V and 8 bases from J, the gap between germline ends came to 19 bases. CDR3 sequence reads: CASSPAHRARGYTF. In nucleotides, the CDR3 is TGTGCCAGCAGTCCTGCCCACAGGGCGCGCGGCTACACCTTC.

The rearrangement uses TRBV5-6 and TRBJ1-1; D uncertain. Germline V gene sequence: CDR1 SGHDT, CDR2 YYEEEE. Trimming took off 6 bases at V and 0 bases at J, with 12 bases between the two ends. The CDR3 consists of 14 residues. CDR3 loop: CASTPVNLNTEAFF. The CDR3 DNA reads TGTGCCAGCACCCCCGTAAATCTGAACACTGAAGCTTTCTTT.